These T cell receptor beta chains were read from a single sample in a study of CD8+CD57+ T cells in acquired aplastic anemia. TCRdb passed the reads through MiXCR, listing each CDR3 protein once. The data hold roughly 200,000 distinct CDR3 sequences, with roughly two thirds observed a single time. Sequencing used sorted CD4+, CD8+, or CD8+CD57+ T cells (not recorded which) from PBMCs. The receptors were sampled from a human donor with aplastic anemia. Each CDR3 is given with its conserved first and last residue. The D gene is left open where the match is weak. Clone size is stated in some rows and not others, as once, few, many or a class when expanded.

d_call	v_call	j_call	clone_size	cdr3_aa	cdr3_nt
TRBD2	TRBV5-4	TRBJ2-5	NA	CASSDEAGGQETQYF	TGTGCCAGCAGCGACGAAGCGGGGGGGCAAGAGACCCAGTACTTC
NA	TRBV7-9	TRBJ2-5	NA	CASSPDVWTQYF	TGTGCCAGCAGCCCGGACGTTTGGACCCAGTACTTC
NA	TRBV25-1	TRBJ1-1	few	CASSEYDSWSTEAFF	TGTGCCAGCAGTGAATATGACAGCTGGAGCACTGAAGCTTTCTTT
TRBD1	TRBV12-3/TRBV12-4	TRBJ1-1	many	CASSWGQGVNTEAFF	TGTGCCAGCAGTTGGGGACAGGGGGTGAACACTGAAGCTTTCTTT
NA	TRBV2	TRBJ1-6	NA	CASSEAVGQFTSPLHF	TGTGCCAGCAGTGAAGCGGTCGGGCAATTCACGTCACCCCTCCACTTT
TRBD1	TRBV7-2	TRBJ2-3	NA	CASSPRTGNEDTQYF	TGTGCCAGCAGCCCCAGGACAGGGAACGAAGATACGCAGTATTTT
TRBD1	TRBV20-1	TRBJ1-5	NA	CSALPGTGGINNQPQHF	TGCAGTGCTTTACCCGGGACAGGGGGCATTAACAATCAGCCCCAGCATTTT
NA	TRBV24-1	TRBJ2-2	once	CATSEITGELFF	TGTGCCACCAGTGAAATAACTGGGGAGCTGTTTTTT
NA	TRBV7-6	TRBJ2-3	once	CASSAPLSGFPADTQYF	TGTGCCAGCAGCGCTCCCCTCAGTGGCTTCCCAGCAGATACGCAGTATTTT
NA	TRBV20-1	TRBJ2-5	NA	CSAKPGGGIADF	TGCAGTGCCAAGCCTGGAGGGGGCATAGCGGATTTC
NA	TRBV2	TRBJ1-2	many	CANYGYTF	TGTGCTAACTATGGCTACACCTTC
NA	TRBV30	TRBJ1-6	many	CAWSDSTSNSPLHF	TGTGCCTGGAGTGACTCGACATCCAATTCACCCCTCCACTTT
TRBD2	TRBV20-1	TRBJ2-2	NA	CSARDKRTSGGNTGELFF	TGCAGTGCTAGAGATAAGAGGACTAGCGGGGGGAACACCGGGGAGCTGTTTTTT
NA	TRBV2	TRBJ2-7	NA	CASSQGATGSVYEKYF	TGTGCCAGCAGCCAAGGTGCGACAGGTAGTGTCTACGAGAAGTACTTC
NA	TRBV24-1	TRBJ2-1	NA	CATSDGQRYNEQFF	TGTGCCACCAGTGATGGGCAAAGATACAATGAGCAGTTCTTC
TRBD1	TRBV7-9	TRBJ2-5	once	CASSPRDRSKETQYF	TGTGCCAGCAGCCCTCGGGACAGGTCTAAAGAGACCCAGTACTTC
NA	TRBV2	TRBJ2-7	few	CASRLDEQYF	TGTGCCAGCAGGCTAGACGAGCAGTACTTC
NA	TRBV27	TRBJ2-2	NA	CASSLSGGVGELFF	TGTGCCAGCAGTTTATCCGGCGGGGTCGGGGAGCTGTTTTTT
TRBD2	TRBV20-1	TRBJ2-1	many	CSARSGGKFYNEQFF	TGCAGTGCTAGAAGCGGGGGCAAGTTCTACAATGAGCAGTTCTTC